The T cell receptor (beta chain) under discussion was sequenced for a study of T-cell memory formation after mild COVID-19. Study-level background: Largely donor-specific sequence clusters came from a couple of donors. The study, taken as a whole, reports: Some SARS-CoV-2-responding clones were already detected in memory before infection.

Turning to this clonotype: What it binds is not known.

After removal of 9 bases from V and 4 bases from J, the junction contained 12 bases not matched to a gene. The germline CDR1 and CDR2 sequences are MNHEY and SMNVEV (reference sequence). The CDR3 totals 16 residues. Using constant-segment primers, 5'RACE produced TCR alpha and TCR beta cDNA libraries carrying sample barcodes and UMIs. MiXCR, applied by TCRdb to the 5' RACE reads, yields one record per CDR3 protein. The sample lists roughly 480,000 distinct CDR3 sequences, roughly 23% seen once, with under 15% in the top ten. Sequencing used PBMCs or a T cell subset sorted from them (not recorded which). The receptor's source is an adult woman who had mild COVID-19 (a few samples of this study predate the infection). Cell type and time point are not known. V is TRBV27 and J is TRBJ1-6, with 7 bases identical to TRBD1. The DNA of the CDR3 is TGTGCCAGTTCAGACAGGGTTGGTTCGTATAATTCACCCCTCCACTTT. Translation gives CASSDRVGSYNSPLHF.